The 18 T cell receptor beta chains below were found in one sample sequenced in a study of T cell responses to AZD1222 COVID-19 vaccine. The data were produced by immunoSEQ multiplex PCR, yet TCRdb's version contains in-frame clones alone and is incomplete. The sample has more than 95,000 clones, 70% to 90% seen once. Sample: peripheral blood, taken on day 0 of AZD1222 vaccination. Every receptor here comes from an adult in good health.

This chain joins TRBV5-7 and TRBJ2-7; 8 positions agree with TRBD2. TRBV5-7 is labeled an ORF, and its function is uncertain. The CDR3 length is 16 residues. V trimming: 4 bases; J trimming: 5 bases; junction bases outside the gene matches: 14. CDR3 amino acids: CASSTLAEDLKDEQYF. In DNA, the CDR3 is TGTGCCAGCAGCACACTAGCGGAGGATCTTAAGGACGAGCAGTACTTC.

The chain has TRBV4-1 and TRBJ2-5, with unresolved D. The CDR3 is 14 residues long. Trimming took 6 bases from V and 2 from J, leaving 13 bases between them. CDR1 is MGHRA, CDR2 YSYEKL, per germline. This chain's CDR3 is CASSLGRSQETQYF. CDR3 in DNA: TGCGCCAGCAGTCTTGGGCGCTCACAAGAGACCCAGTACTTC.

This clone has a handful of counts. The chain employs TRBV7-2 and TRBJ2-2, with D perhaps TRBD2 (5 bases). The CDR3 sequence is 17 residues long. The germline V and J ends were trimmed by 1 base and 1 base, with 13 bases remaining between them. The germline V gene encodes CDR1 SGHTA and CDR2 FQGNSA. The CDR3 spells CASSLGVMRENTGELFF. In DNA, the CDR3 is TGTGCCAGCAGCTTAGGGGTAATGAGGGAGAACACCGGGGAGCTGTTTTTT.

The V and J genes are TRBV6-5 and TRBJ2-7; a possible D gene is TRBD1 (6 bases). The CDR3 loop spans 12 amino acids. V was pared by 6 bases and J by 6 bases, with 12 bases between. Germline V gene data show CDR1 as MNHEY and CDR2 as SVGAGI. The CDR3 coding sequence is TGTGCCAGCAGCAACACAGGGTTCGAGCAGTACTTC. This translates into CASSNTGFEQYF.

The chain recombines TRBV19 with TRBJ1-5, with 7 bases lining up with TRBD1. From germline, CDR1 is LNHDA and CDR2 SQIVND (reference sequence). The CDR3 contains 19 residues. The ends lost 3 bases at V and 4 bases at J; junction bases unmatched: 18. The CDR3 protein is CASSIPNHMAGGQNQPQHF. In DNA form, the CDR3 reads TGTGCCAGTAGTATCCCAAACCACATGGCAGGGGGTCAAAATCAGCCCCAGCATTTT.

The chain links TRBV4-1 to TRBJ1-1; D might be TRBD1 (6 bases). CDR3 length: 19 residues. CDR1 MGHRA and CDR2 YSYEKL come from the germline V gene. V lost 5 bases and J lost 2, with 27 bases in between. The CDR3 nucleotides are TGCGCCAGCAGCGTTTTCGGACAGACAGATTCGGTCTTTAACACTGAAGCTTTCTTT. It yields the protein CASSVFGQTDSVFNTEAFF.

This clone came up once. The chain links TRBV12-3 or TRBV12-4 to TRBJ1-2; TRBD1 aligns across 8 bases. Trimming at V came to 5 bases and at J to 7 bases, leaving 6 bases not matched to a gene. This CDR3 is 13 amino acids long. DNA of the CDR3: TGTGCCAGCAGTCATCTGGACAGGGCTGGCTACACCTTC. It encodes CASSHLDRAGYTF.

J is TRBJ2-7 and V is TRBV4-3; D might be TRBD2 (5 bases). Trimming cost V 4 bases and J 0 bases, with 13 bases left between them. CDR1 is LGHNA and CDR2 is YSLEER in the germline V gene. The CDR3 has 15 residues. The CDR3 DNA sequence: TGCGCCAGCAGCCCCTTTTCGGGGAACTCCTACGAGCAGTACTTC. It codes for CASSPFSGNSYEQYF.

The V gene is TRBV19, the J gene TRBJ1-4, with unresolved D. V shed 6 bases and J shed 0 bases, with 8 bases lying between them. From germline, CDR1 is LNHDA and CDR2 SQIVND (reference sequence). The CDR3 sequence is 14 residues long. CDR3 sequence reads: CASSLTTTNEKLFF. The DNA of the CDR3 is TGTGCCAGTAGCCTGACGACAACTAATGAAAAACTGTTTTTT.

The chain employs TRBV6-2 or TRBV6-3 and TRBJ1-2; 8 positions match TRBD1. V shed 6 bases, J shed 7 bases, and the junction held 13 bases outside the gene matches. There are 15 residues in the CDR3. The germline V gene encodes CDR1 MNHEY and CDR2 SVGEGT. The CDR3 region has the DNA TGTGCCAGCAGCCGAGTAGAGACAGGGGAATCTGGCTACACCTTC. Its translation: CASSRVETGESGYTF.

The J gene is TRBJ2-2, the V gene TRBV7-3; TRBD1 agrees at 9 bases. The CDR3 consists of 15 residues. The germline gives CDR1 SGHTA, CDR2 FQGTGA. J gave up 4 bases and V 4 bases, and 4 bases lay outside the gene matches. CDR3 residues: CASSSGQGFTGELFF. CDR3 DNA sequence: TGTGCCAGCAGCTCAGGACAGGGGTTCACCGGGGAGCTGTTTTTT.

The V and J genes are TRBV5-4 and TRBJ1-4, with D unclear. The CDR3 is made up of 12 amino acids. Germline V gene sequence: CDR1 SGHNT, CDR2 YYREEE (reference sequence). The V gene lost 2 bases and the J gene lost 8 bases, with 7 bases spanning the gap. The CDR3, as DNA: TGTGCCAGCAGCTTTTCAGAAGAAAAACTGTTTTTT. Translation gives CASSFSEEKLFF.

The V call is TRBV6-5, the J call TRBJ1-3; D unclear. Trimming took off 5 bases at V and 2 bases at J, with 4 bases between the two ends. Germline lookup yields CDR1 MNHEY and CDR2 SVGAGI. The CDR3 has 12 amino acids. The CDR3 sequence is CASSRTGNTIYF. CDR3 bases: TGTGCCAGCAGTCGGACTGGAAACACCATATATTTT.

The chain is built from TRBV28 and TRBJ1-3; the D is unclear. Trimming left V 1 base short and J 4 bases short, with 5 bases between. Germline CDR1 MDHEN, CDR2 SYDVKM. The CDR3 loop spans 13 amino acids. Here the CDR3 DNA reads TGTGCCAGCAGTTTATATACCGGAAACACCATATATTTT. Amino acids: CASSLYTGNTIYF.

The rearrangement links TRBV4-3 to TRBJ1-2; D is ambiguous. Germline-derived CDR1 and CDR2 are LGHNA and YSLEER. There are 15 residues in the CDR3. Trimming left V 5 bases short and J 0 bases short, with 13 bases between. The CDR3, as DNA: TGCGCCAGCAGCGAATACAGTCAACCTAACTATGGCTACACCTTC. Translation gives CASSEYSQPNYGYTF.

CDR3 sequence reads: CASSLGGLGQYEQYF. Written as DNA, the CDR3 is TGCGCCAGCAGCTTGGGGGGGCTGGGCCAATACGAGCAGTACTTC. J is TRBJ2-7 and V is TRBV5-1, with D tentatively TRBD1 (6 bases). Germline values: CDR1 SGHRS, CDR2 YFSETQ. V was pared by 0 bases and J by 4 bases, with 14 bases between. The CDR3 is 15 amino acids.

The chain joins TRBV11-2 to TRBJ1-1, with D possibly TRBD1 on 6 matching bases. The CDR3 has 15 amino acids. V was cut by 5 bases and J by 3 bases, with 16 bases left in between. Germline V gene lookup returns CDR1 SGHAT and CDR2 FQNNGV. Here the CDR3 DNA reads TGTGCCAGCAGCCTTACAGGGCTCCGGGACACTGAAGCTTTCTTT. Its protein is CASSLTGLRDTEAFF.

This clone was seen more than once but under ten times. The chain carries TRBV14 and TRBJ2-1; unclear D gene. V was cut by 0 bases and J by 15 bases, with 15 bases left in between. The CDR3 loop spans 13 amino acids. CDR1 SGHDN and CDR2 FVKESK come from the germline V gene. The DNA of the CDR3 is TGTGCCAGCAGCCAAGAATCCCTATGGACGGCGTTCTTC. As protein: CASSQESLWTAFF.